One and the same sample provided the 16 T cell receptor beta chains below, sequenced in a study of a mutant IDH1 vaccine in newly diagnosed glioma. The time point denotes: week 35, safety follow-up. The investigators gave 300 ug of mutant IDH1 20-mer peptide in each vaccine dose, together with topical imiquimod. The antigens of these receptors remain unknown. TCRdb's table, derived via immunoSEQ multiplex PCR, lists solely in-frame clones and lacks some. The sample consists of roughly 60,000 clones, about 74% of them appearing once. The sequencing here drew on PBMCs, taken from a glioma patient whose treatment included an IDH1 peptide vaccine. The receptors originated from a man aged 50 to 59 with glioma.

The rearrangement links TRBV9 to TRBJ2-5, with D possibly being TRBD2 (7 bases). V was trimmed by 3 bases and J by 2 bases, leaving 17 bases between them. Germline CDR1 is SGDLS and CDR2 is YYNGEE. The CDR3 is made up of 16 amino acids. The CDR3: CASSEEGGAGQETQYF. The CDR3, as DNA: TGTGCCAGCAGCGAGGAGGGGGGGGCCGGGCAAGAGACCCAGTACTTC.

This chain uses TRBV5-1 with TRBJ2-7; D call uncertain. V was shortened by 4 bases and J by 7 bases, with 18 bases between the two germline ends. The germline V gene has CDR1 SGHRS and CDR2 YFSETQ. The CDR3 has 14 residues. The CDR3 coding sequence is TGCGCCAGCAGCCGCCAGGATCTACAGAGGGAGCAGTACTTC. It yields the protein CASSRQDLQREQYF.

This chain uses TRBV2 with TRBJ2-4; D is undetermined. The CDR3 covers 13 residues. V lost 8 bases and J lost 6, with 14 bases in between. Germline values: CDR1 SNHLY, CDR2 FYNNEI. The CDR3 coding sequence is TGTGCCAGCCGAACCTACTTTCGAAACATTCAGTACTTC. Translated: CASRTYFRNIQYF.

This sequence joins TRBV19 and TRBJ2-6, with D maybe TRBD2 (5 bases). The V end was cut by 3 bases, the J end by 0 bases, with 6 bases between. Looked up from germline, CDR1 is LNHDA and CDR2 is SQIVND (reference sequence). The CDR3 covers 15 residues. CDR3 nucleotides: TGTGCCAGTAGTATGCGGGTCTCTGGGGCCAACGTCCTGACTTTC. It encodes CASSMRVSGANVLTF.

In its sample, this clone was seen once. The CDR3 nucleotides read TGTGCCAGCAGCTTAGGAAGTAGGCAAGGGACAGCTCTTAATGAAAAACTGTTTTTT. Its protein product is CASSLGSRQGTALNEKLFF. The chain uses TRBV7-8 and TRBJ1-4; 7 positions match TRBD1. V shed 1 base, J shed 4 bases, and the junction held 15 bases outside the gene matches. There are 19 residues in the CDR3. The V gene's germline CDR1 is SGHVS and CDR2 FQNEAQ.

The chain couples TRBV6-5 to TRBJ1-2, with D possibly TRBD1 on 6 matching bases. With 4 bases removed from V and 3 bases from J, the gap between germline ends came to 12 bases. Germline V gene lookup returns CDR1 MNHEY and CDR2 SVGAGI. This CDR3 is 14 amino acids long. CDR3 loop: CASSSRGQHYGYTF. CDR3 DNA: TGTGCCAGCAGTTCTCGCGGACAGCACTATGGCTACACCTTC.

The gene calls are TRBV6-1 and TRBJ2-6; a possible D gene is TRBD2 (5 bases). CDR1 and CDR2 from the germline V gene are MNHNS and SASEGT. The CDR3 has 13 residues. Trimming took off 9 bases at V and 4 bases at J, with 10 bases between the two ends. The CDR3 protein is CARGDPGANVLTF. DNA for the CDR3: TGTGCCAGGGGAGACCCCGGGGCCAACGTCCTGACTTTC.

This clone was observed a handful of times. The chain recombines TRBV7-6 with TRBJ1-6; D is unresolved. The V gene lost 1 base and the J gene lost 10 bases, with 8 bases spanning the gap. The CDR3 covers 13 residues. Germline V lookup: CDR1 SGHVS, CDR2 FNYEAQ. CDR3 protein: CASSLGRSSPLHF. CDR3 bases: TGTGCCAGCAGCTTAGGGCGTTCATCACCCCTCCACTTT.

The CDR3 DNA is TGTGCCAGCAGCTTAGGTCTAGCGGGGGGAAATGAGCAGTTCTTC. Protein sequence: CASSLGLAGGNEQFF. V usage is TRBV7-9 and J usage is TRBJ2-1; 11 bases are a match to TRBD2. The CDR3 loop spans 15 amino acids. V trimming: 1 base; J trimming: 7 bases; junction bases outside the gene matches: 3. Germline CDR1 SEHNR, CDR2 FQNEAQ (reference sequence).

The V and J genes are TRBV4-1 and TRBJ1-2; 8 bases match TRBD1. The CDR3 has 14 amino acids. Germline CDR1 and CDR2: MGHRA and YSYEKL. After removal of 4 bases from V and 4 bases from J, the junction contained 5 bases not matched to a gene. DNA for the CDR3: TGCGCCAGCAGCCCAGGGACAGGCAGCTATGGCTACACCTTC. Its translation is CASSPGTGSYGYTF.

V gene TRBV9 combines with J gene TRBJ1-3; TRBD1 is a possible D gene (5 bases). The CDR3 extends over 15 amino acids. Trimming stripped 2 bases from V and 0 bases from J, with 9 bases between. Germline values: CDR1 SGDLS, CDR2 YYNGEE. The CDR3 nucleotides read TGTGCCAGCAGCGTCGGGGCTAGCTCTGGAAACACCATATATTTT. The encoded protein is CASSVGASSGNTIYF.

The DNA of the CDR3 is TGTGCCAGCAGGTACCGGAGGAATGAGCAGTTCTTC. Protein product: CASRYRRNEQFF. The chain links TRBV5-6 to TRBJ2-1, with D maybe TRBD2 (5 bases). V lost 5 bases and J 7 bases, leaving 10 bases between the germline ends. The CDR3 loop spans 12 amino acids. Germline V lookup: CDR1 SGHDT, CDR2 YYEEEE.

The genes are TRBV30 and TRBJ1-2; D is uncertain. The length of the CDR3 is 12 residues. Germline loops: CDR1 GTSNPN, CDR2 SVGIG (reference sequence). The germline V and J ends were trimmed by 2 bases and 8 bases, with 12 bases remaining between them. CDR3 sequence reads: CAWSLTGEGYTF. CDR3 DNA: TGTGCCTGGAGTCTTACGGGTGAAGGCTACACCTTC.

This chain connects TRBV10-3 to TRBJ2-1; 12 bases are shared with TRBD2. From germline, CDR1 is ENHRY and CDR2 SYGVKD. This CDR3 comprises 15 residues. Trimming cost V 9 bases and J 2 bases; bases outside gene matches: 5. The CDR3 nucleotides are TGTGCCATTTCTAGCGGGGGGGCCCCCTACAATGAGCAGTTCTTC. Translated: CAISSGGAPYNEQFF.

The chain uses TRBV5-4 and TRBJ2-5; TRBD1 matches 8 bases. The CDR3 has 15 residues. From germline, CDR1 is SGHNT and CDR2 YYREEE (reference sequence). V dropped 3 bases and J dropped 4; count of bases not matched to a gene: 8. CDR3 coding DNA: TGTGCCAGCAGCTCCGGCAGGGGGCAGGGAGAGACCCAGTACTTC. Amino acid sequence: CASSSGRGQGETQYF.

The chain is built from TRBV5-4 and TRBJ1-1, with D possibly matching TRBD1 (6 bases). V gave up 1 base and J gave up 4 bases, with 11 bases separating them. Germline lookup yields CDR1 SGHNT and CDR2 YYREEE (reference sequence). The CDR3 loop spans 14 amino acids. The CDR3 protein is CASSLQQGPTEAFF. CDR3 DNA: TGTGCCAGCAGCTTGCAACAGGGTCCCACTGAAGCTTTCTTT.